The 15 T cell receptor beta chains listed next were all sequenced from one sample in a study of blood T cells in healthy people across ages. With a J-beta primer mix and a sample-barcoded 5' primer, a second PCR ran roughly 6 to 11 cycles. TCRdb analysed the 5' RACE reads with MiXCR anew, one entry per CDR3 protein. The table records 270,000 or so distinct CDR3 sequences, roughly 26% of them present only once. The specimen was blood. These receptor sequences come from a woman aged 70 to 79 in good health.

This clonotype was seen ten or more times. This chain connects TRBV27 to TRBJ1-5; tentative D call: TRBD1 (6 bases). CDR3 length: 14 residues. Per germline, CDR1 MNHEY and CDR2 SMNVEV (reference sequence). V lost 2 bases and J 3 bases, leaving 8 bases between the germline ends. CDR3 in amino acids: CASSLGQLNQPQHF. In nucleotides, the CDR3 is TGTGCCAGCAGTTTAGGACAGCTCAATCAGCCCCAGCATTTT.

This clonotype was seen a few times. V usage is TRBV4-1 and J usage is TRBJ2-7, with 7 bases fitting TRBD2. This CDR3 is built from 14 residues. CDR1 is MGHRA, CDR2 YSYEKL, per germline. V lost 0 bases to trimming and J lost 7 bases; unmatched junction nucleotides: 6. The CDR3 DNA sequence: TGCGCCAGCAGCCAAGAGGCTAGCGGACGAGAGCAGTACTTC. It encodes CASSQEASGREQYF.

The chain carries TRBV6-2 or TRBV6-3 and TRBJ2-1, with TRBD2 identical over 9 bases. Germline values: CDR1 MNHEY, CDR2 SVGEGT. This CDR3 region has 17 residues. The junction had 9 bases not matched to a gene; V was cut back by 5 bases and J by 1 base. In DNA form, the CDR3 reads TGTGCCAGCAGTAGTGGGTCTAGCGGGATGTCCTACAATGAGCAGTTCTTC. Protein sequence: CASSSGSSGMSYNEQFF.

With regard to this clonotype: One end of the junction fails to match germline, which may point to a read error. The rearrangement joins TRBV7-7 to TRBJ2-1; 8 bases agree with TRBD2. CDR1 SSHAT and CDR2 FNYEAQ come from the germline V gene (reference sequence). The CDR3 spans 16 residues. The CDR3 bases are TGTGCTAGCAGCTTAGGAGCGGGAGACGACTACAATGAGCAGTTCTTC. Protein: CASSLGAGDDYNEQFF.

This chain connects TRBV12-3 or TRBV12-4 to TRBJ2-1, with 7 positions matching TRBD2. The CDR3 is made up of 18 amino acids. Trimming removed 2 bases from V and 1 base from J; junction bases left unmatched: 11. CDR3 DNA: TGTGCCAGCAGTTTAATGTTGCGGGGGTGGGAATCCTACAATGAGCAGTTCTTC. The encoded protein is CASSLMLRGWESYNEQFF.

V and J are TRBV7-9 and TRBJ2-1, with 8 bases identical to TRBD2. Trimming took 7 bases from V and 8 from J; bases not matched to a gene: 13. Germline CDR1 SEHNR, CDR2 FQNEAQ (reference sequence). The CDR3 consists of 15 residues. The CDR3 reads CASTNSGTQAHEQFF. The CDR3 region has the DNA TGTGCCAGCACCAATAGCGGGACCCAAGCCCATGAGCAGTTCTTC.

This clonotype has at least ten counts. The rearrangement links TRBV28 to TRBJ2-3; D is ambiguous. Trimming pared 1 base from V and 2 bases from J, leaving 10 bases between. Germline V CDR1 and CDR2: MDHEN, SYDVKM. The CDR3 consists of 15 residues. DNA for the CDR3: TGTGCCAGCAGTTTATTCTGGGATTCCACAGATACGCAGTATTTT. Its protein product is CASSLFWDSTDTQYF.

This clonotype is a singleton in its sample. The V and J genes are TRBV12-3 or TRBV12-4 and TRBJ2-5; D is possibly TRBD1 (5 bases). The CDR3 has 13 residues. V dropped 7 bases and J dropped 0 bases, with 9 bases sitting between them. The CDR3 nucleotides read TGTGCCAGCACCCTGGACAACCAAGAGACCCAGTACTTC. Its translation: CASTLDNQETQYF.

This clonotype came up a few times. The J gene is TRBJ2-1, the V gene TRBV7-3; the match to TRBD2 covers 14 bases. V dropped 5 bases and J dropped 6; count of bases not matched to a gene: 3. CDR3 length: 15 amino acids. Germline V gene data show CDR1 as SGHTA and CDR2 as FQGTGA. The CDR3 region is CASSTGTSGSNEQFF. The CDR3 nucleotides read TGTGCCAGCAGCACCGGGACTAGCGGGAGCAATGAGCAGTTCTTC.

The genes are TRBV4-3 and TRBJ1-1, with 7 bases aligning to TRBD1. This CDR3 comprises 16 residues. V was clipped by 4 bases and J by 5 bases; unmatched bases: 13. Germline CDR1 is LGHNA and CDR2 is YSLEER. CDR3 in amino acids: CASSLSAGGGGTEAFF. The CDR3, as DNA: TGCGCCAGCAGCCTAAGTGCAGGGGGAGGGGGTACTGAAGCTTTCTTT.

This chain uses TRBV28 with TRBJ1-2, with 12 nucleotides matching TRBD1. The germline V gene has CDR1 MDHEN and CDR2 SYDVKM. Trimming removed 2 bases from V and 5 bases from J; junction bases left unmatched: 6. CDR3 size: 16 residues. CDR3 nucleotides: TGTGCCAGCAGTTTACCGGGGGACAGGGGGCATTATGGCTACACCTTC. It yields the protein CASSLPGDRGHYGYTF.

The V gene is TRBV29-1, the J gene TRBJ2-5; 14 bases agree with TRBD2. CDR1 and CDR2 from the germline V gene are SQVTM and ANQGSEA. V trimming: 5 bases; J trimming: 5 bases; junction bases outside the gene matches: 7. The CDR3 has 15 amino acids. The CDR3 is CSVTRLAGGRETQYF. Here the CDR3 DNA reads TGCAGCGTTACAAGACTAGCGGGAGGGCGTGAGACCCAGTACTTC. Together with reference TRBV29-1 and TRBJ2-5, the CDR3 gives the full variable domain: SAVISQKPSRDICQRGTSLTIQCQVDSQVTMMFWYRQQPGQSLTLIATANQGSEATYESGFVIDKFPISRPNLTFSTLTVSNMSPEDSSIYLCSVTRLAGGRETQYFGPGTRLLVL.

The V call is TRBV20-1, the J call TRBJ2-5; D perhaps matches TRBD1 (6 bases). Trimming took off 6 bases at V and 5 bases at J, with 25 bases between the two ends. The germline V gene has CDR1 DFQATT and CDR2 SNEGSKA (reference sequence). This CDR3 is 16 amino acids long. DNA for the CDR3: TGCAGTGCCAAAGTGGGACACGGGGTGGGTTCGGAGACCCAGTACTTC. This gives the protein CSAKVGHGVGSETQYF.

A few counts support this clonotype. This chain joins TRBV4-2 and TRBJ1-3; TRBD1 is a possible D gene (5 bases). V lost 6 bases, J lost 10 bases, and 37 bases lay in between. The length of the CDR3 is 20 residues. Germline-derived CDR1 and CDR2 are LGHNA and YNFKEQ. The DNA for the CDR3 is TGTGCCAGCAGGCCAAGATCGATCCACAGCGTGGGGCGCTCCACAGAGACCATATATTTT. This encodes CASRPRSIHSVGRSTETIYF.

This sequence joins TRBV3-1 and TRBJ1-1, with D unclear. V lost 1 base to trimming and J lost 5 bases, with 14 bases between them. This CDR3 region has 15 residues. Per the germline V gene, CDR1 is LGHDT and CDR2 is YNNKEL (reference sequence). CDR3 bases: TGTGCCAGCAGCCAAGGGAGGACCGTGGGGACTGAAGCTTTCTTT. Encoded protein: CASSQGRTVGTEAFF.